The present T cell receptor beta chain was sequenced within a study of shared clonotypes between healthy human individuals. Deep-level settings were used for running the assay. TCRdb's table, derived via immunoSEQ multiplex PCR, lists solely in-frame clones and lacks some. The sample lists about 2.3 million clones, approximately 93% occurring once. With 4 bases removed from V and 6 bases from J, the gap between germline ends came to 8 bases. The germline V gene encodes CDR1 SGHAT and CDR2 FQDESV (reference sequence). The CDR3 contains 12 residues. This rearrangement joins TRBV11-1 to TRBJ2-3; D remains ambiguous. The receptor's source is a man aged 18 to 30 in good health. Some clones in this sample may be carry-over from other donors' samples. The sample was naive CD4+ T cells from PBMCs. Sample subset: CD45RA+ positively selected. For the CDR3, the DNA is TGTGCCAGCAGCTCATGGGCGGATACGCAGTATTTT. Its translation is CASSSWADTQYF.